These 4 T cell receptor beta chains share one sample of origin, sequenced in a study of shared clonotypes between healthy human individuals (TCRdb year 2020). The library relied on the immunoSEQ multiplex PCR assay. Imported from immuneACCESS, the table was reduced by TCRdb to in-frame sequences with V and J called. These copies leave out some clones; in studies compared against another copy, an unresolved V gene accounts for under half, and the cause of the remainder is not known. This sample is represented by about 580,000 clones; roughly 98% of them were singletons. Around 0.3% of the sample is held by the ten biggest clonotypes. CD8 naive samples were obtained by positive selection for CCR7 among CD45RO-negative cells, yielding a CD45RA+CCR7+ population from which TemRA cells were excluded. The material sequenced was naive CD8+ T cells sorted from blood. The cell subset or site label of this sample denotes: CD45RA+CCR7+. The receptors were gathered from a man under 40 in good health.

J is TRBJ2-2 and V is TRBV10-2; D is uncertain. With 1 base removed from V and 3 bases from J, the gap between germline ends came to 3 bases. The CDR3 has 13 amino acids. Germline-derived CDR1 and CDR2 are WSHSY and SAAADI. The CDR3 sequence: CASSEFYTGELFF. Here the CDR3 DNA reads TGCGCCAGCAGTGAGTTTTACACCGGGGAGCTGTTTTTT.

The V and J genes are TRBV27 and TRBJ2-7, with 7 bases matching TRBD2. The V gene end was trimmed by 5 bases and the J gene end by 4 bases; junction bases not matched to a gene: 11. This CDR3 comprises 15 residues. Looked up from germline, CDR1 is MNHEY and CDR2 is SMNVEV (reference sequence). The CDR3 DNA reads as TGTGCCAGCAGTGGAGGGAGGGAAACGGGATACGAGCAGTACTTC. It yields the protein CASSGGRETGYEQYF.

The rearrangement joins TRBV5-1 to TRBJ2-7, with TRBD2 matching 14 bases. Germline assignment: CDR1 SGHRS and CDR2 YFSETQ. This CDR3 has 17 amino acids. V was clipped by 4 bases and J by 1 base; unmatched bases: 7. The CDR3 loop reads CASSAGTSGRGSYEQYF. The CDR3 nucleotides read TGCGCCAGCAGCGCCGGGACTAGCGGGAGAGGTTCCTACGAGCAGTACTTC.

The chain uses TRBV27 and TRBJ1-1; 7 bases align to TRBD1. V was clipped by 4 bases and J by 0 bases; unmatched bases: 5. The germline V gene encodes CDR1 MNHEY and CDR2 SMNVEV (reference sequence). The CDR3 runs 15 residues. The CDR3 nucleotides are TGTGCCAGCAGTTCCCGGACAGGATTGAACACTGAAGCTTTCTTT. It yields the protein CASSSRTGLNTEAFF.